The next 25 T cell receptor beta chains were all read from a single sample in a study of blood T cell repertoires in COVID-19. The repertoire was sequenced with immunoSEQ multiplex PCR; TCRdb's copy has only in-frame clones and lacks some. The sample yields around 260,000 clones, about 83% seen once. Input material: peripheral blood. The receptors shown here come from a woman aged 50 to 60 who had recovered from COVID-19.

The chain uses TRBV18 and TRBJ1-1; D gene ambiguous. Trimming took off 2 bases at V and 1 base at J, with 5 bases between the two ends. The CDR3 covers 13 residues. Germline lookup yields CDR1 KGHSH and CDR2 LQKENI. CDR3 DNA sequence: TGTGCCAGCTCACCAAATAGGAACACTGAAGCTTTCTTT. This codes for CASSPNRNTEAFF. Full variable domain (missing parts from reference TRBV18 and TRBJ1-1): NAGVMQNPRHLVRRRGQEARLRCSPMKGHSHVYWYRQLPEEGLKFMVYLQKENIIDESGMPKERFSAEFPKEGPSILRIQQVVRGDSAAYFCASSPNRNTEAFFGQGTRLTVV.

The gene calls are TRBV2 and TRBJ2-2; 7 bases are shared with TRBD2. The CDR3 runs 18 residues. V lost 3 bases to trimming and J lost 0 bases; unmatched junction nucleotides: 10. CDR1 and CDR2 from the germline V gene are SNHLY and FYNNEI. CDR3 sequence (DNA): TGTGCCAGCAGTGAGTTCTCGGGGGGACTCGCGAACACCGGGGAGCTGTTTTTT. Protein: CASSEFSGGLANTGELFF. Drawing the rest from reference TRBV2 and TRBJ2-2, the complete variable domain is EPEVTQTPSHQVTQMGQEVILRCVPISNHLYFYWYRQILGQKVEFLVSFYNNEISEKSEIFDDQFSVERPDGSNFTLKIRSTKLEDSAMYFCASSEFSGGLANTGELFFGEGSRLTVL.

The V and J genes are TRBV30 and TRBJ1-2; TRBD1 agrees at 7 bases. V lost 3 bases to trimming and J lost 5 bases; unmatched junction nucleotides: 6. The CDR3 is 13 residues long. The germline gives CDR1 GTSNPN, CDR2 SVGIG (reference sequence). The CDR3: CAWSPGTDYGYTF. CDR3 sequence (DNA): TGTGCCTGGAGCCCCGGGACAGATTATGGCTACACCTTC.

The CDR3 protein is CASSREGGNSPLHF. The DNA of the CDR3 is TGTGCCAGCTCTCGGGAGGGGGGAAATTCACCCCTCCACTTT. V gene TRBV18 combines with J gene TRBJ1-6; D is perhaps TRBD1 (6 bases). V lost 6 bases to trimming and J lost 7 bases, with 13 bases between them. Germline loops: CDR1 KGHSH, CDR2 LQKENI. The CDR3 contains 14 residues. Variable domain in full (rest from reference TRBV18 and TRBJ1-6): NAGVMQNPRHLVRRRGQEARLRCSPMKGHSHVYWYRQLPEEGLKFMVYLQKENIIDESGMPKERFSAEFPKEGPSILRIQQVVRGDSAAYFCASSREGGNSPLHFGNGTRLTVT.

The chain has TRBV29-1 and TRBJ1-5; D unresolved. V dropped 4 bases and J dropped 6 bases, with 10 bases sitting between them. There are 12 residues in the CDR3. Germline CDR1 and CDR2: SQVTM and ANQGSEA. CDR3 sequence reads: CSVAGVGQPQHF. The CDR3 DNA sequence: TGCAGCGTTGCAGGTGTAGGTCAGCCCCAGCATTTT. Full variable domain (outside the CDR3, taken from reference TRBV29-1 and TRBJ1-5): SAVISQKPSRDICQRGTSLTIQCQVDSQVTMMFWYRQQPGQSLTLIATANQGSEATYESGFVIDKFPISRPNLTFSTLTVSNMSPEDSSIYLCSVAGVGQPQHFGDGTRLSIL.

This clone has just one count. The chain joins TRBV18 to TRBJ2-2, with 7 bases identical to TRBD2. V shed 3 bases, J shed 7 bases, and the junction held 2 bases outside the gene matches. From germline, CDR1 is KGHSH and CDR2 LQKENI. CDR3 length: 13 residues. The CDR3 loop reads CASSPRTSGELFF. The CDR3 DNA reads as TGTGCCAGCTCACCGCGGACTAGCGGGGAGCTGTTTTTT. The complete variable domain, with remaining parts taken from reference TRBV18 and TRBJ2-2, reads NAGVMQNPRHLVRRRGQEARLRCSPMKGHSHVYWYRQLPEEGLKFMVYLQKENIIDESGMPKERFSAEFPKEGPSILRIQQVVRGDSAAYFCASSPRTSGELFFGEGSRLTVL.

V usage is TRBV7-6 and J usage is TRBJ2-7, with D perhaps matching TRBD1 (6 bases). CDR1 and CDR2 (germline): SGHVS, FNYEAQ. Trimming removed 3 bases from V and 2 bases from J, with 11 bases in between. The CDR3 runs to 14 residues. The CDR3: CASSFGRGPYEQYF. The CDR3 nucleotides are TGTGCCAGCAGCTTCGGCAGGGGCCCCTACGAGCAGTACTTC.

CDR3 region: CATSPGGTGTYNEQFF. CDR3 sequence (DNA): TGTGCCACCAGCCCAGGGGGGACAGGGACCTACAATGAGCAGTTCTTC. The rearrangement joins TRBV15 to TRBJ2-1, with 9 bases lining up with TRBD1. With V trimmed by 5 bases and J by 2 bases, 7 bases remained unmatched. CDR1 LNHNV and CDR2 YYDKDF come from the germline V gene (reference sequence). The CDR3 sequence is 16 residues long.

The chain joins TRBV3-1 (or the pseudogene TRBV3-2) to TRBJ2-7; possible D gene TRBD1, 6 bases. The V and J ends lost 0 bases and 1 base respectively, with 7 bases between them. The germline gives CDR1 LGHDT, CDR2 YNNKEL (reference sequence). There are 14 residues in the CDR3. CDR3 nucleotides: TGTGCCAGCAGCCAAGAAGGGGGATCCTACGAGCAGTACTTC. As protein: CASSQEGGSYEQYF.

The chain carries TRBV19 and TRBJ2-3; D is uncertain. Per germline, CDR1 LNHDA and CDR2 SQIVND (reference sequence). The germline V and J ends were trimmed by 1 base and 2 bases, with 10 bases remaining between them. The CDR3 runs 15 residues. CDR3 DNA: TGTGCCAGTAGTATAGTGTCCTACTCCACAGATACGCAGTATTTT. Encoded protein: CASSIVSYSTDTQYF.

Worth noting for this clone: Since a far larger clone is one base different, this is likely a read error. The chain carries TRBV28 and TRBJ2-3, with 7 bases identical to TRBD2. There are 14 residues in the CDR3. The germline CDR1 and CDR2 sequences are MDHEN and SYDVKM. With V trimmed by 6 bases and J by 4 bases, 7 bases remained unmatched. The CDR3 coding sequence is TGTGCCAGCAGCCCTGGACTAGATCCAGATACGCAGTATTTT. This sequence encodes CASSPGLDPDTQYF. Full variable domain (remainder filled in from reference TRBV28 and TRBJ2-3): DVKVTQSSRYLVKRTGEKVFLECVQDMDHENMFWYRQDPGLGLRLIYFSYDVKMKEKGDIPEGYSVSREKKERFSLILESASTNQTSMYLCASSPGLDPDTQYFGPGTRLTVL.

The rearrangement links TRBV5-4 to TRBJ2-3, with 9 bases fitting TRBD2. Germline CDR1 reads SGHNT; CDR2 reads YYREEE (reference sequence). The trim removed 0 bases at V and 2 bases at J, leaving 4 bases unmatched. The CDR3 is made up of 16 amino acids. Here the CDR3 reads CASSLGGRAPTDTQYF. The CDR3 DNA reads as TGTGCCAGCAGCTTGGGCGGGAGGGCCCCCACAGATACGCAGTATTTT. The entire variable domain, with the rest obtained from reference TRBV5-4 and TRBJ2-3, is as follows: ETGVTQSPTHLIKTRGQQVTLRCSSQSGHNTVSWYQQALGQGPQFIFQYYREEENGRGNFPPRFSGLQFPNYSSELNVNALELDDSALYLCASSLGGRAPTDTQYFGPGTRLTVL.

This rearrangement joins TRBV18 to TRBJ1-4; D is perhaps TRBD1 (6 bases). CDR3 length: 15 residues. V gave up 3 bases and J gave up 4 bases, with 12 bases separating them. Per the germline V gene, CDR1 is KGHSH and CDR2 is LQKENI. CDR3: CASSPSHRDNEKLFF. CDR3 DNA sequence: TGTGCCAGCTCACCGAGTCACAGGGATAATGAAAAACTGTTTTTT.

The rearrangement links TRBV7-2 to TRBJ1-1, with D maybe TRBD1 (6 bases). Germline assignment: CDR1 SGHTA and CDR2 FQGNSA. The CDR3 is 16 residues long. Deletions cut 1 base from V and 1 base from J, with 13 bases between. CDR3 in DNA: TGTGCCAGCAGCTTAGTTGCAGGGGTAAGGAACACTGAAGCTTTCTTT. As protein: CASSLVAGVRNTEAFF.

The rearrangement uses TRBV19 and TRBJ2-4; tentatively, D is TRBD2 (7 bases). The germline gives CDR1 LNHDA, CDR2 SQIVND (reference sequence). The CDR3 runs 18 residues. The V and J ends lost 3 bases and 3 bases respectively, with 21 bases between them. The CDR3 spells CASSIRRREKGGKNIQYF. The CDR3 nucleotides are TGTGCCAGTAGTATCCGGCGGCGGGAGAAGGGGGGCAAAAACATTCAGTACTTC.

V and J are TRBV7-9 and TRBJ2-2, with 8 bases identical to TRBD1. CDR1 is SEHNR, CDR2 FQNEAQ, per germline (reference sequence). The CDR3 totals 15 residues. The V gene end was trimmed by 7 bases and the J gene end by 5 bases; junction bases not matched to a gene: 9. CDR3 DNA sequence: TGTGCCAGCATCCCAGGGACAGGATGGACCGGGGAGCTGTTTTTT. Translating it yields CASIPGTGWTGELFF.

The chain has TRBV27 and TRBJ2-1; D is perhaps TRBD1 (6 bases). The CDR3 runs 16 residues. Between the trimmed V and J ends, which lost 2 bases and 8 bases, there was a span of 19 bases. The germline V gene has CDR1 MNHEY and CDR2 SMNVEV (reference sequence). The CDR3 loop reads CASSLLQGLGTDEQFF. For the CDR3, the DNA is TGTGCCAGCAGTTTACTACAGGGCCTCGGGACGGATGAGCAGTTCTTC.

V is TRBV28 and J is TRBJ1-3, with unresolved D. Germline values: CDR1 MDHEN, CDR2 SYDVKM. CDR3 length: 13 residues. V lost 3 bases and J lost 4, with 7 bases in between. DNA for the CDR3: TGTGCCAGCAGTTTCCCTACCGGAAACACCATATATTTT. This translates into CASSFPTGNTIYF.

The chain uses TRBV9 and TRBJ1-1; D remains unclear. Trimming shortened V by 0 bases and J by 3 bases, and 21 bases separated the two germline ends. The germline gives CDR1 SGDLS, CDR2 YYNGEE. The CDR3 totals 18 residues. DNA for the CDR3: TGTGCCAGCAGCGTAGCTCTTCTGGGAGCGGGTGGTCACACTGAAGCTTTCTTT. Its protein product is CASSVALLGAGGHTEAFF.

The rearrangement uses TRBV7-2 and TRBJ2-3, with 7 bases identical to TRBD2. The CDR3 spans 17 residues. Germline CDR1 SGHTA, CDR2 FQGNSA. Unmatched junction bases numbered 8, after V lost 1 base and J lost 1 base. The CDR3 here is CASSLVVAGAGTDTQYF. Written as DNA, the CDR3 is TGTGCCAGCAGCTTAGTAGTGGCGGGAGCTGGCACAGATACGCAGTATTTT.

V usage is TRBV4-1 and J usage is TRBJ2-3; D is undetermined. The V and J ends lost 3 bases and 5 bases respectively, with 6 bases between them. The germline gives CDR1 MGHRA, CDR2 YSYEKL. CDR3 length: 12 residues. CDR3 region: CASSHIEDTQYF. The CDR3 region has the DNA TGCGCCAGCAGCCATATAGAAGATACGCAGTATTTT.

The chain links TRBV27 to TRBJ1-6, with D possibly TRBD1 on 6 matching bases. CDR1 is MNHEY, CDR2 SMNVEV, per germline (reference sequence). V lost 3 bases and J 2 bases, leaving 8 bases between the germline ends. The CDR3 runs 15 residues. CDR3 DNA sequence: TGTGCCAGCAGTTTCGGACAGCCCTATAATTCACCCCTCCACTTT. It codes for CASSFGQPYNSPLHF.

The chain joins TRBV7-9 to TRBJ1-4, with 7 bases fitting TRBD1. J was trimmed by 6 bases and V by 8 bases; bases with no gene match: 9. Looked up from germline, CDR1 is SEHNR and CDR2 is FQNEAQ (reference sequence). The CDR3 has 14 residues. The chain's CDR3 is CASSRGVRDEKLFF. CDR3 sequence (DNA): TGTGCCAGCTCCAGGGGGGTTCGGGATGAAAAACTGTTTTTT.

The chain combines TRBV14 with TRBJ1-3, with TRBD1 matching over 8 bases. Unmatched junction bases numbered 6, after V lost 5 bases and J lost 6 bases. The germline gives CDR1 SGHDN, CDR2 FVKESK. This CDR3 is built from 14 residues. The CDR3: CASSLRTGINTIYF. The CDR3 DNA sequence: TGTGCCAGCAGCTTAAGGACAGGGATAAACACCATATATTTT.

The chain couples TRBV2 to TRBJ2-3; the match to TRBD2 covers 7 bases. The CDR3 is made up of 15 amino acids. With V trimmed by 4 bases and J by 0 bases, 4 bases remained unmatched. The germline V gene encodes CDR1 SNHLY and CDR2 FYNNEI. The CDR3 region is CASSGTGGSTDTQYF. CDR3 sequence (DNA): TGTGCCAGCAGTGGAACGGGGGGAAGCACAGATACGCAGTATTTT.